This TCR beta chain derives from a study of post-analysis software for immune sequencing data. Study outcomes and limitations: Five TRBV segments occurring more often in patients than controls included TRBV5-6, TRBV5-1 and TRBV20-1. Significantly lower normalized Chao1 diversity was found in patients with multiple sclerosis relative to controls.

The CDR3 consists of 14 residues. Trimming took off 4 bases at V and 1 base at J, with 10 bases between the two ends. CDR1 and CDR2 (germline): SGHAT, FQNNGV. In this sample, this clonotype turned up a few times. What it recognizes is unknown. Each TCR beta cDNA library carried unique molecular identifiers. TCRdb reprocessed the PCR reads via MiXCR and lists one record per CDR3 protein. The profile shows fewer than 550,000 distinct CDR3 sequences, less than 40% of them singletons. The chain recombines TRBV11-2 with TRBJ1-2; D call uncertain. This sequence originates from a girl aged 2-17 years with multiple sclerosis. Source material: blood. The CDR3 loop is CASSSLTNNYGYTF. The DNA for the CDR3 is TGTGCCAGCAGCTCCCTAACAAATAACTATGGCTACACCTTC.